This TCR beta chain is drawn from a study of blood T cells in healthy people across ages. Study-wide findings and caveats: It was held that the diversity estimates obtained from one million T cells were underestimates.

Comment on this clonotype: What it recognizes is unknown.

Primers used in a second PCR of roughly 6 to 11 cycles were a sample-barcoded 5' primer and a J-beta primer mix. Researchers report that a template-switch adaptor with 12 random nucleotides tagged each cDNA molecule. TCRdb reprocessed the 5' RACE reads with MiXCR, giving one entry per CDR3 protein. This sample has 1.5 million to 2 million distinct CDR3 sequences, with roughly 50% found just once. This CDR3 is 15 amino acids long. Trimming shortened V by 7 bases and J by 9 bases, and 24 bases separated the two germline ends. Germline V CDR1 and CDR2: KGHSY, FQNENV. Sequences were obtained from blood. This sequence originates from a woman aged 40 to 50 in good health. The V and J genes are TRBV16 and TRBJ1-2; D gene uncertain. This CDR3 reads CASTDISKARRSYTF. The CDR3 DNA follows: TGTGCCAGCACCGATATCAGTAAGGCCAGAAGGAGCTACACCTTC.